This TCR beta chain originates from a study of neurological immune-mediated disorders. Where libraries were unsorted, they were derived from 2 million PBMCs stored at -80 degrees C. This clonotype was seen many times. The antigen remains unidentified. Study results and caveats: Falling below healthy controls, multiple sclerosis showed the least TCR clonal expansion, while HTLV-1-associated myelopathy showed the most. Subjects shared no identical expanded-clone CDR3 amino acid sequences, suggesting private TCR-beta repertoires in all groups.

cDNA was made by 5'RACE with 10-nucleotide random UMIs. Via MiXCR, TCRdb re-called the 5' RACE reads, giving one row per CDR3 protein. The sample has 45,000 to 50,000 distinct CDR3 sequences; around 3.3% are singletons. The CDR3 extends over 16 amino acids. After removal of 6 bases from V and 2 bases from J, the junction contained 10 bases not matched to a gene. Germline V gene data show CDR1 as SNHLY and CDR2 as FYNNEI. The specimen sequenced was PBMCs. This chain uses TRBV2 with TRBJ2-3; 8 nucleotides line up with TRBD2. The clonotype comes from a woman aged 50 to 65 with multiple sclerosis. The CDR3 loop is CASSEIAGRHTDTQYF. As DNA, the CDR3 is TGTGCCAGCAGCGAAATAGCGGGGCGGCACACAGATACGCAGTATTTT.